This record concerns one T cell receptor beta chain sequence. What it recognizes is unknown. This sample is part of a study of cytomegalovirus exposure and HLA in healthy donors. General observations from the study: One cluster of highly shared sequence variants probably arose as a sequencing artifact. A later analysis linked a missense DCLRE1C variant to TCR beta V- and J-gene trimming. TCR beta sequences reportedly predicted the HLA-A and HLA-B alleles of most subjects accurately.

Primers included in the PCR were 60 Vbeta and 13 Jbeta primers. In the original analysis: About 11 million of 70 million to 80 million unique TCR beta chains were shared, per a later count. Assay used: immunoSEQ multiplex PCR; TCRdb lists only in-frame clones, some missing. The DNA gave D and trimming, while V, J and clone size come from that table. The data show 110,000 to 150,000 clones, roughly 77% seen once. The CDR3 consists of 15 residues. CDR1 and CDR2 from the germline V gene are KGHSH and LQKENI. The V end lost 1 base, the J end lost 7 bases, and 14 bases lay between the germline ends. Input material: PBMCs. This sequence was found in a man in his forties in good health and CMV-seronegative. This sequence joins TRBV18 and TRBJ1-3, with D hard to call. The CDR3 loop is CASSPLRGGQNTIYF. CDR3 bases: TGTGCCAGCTCACCACTGCGGGGTGGTCAGAACACCATATATTTT.